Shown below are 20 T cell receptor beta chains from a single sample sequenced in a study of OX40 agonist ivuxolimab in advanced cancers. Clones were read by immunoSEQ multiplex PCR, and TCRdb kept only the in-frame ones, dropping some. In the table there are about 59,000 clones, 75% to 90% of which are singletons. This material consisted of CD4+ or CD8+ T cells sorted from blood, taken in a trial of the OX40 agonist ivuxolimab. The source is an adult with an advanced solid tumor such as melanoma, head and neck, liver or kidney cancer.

The CDR3 protein is CASSFSRTHSNQPQHF. CDR3 bases: TGTGCCAGCAGTTTCTCCCGGACACATAGCAATCAGCCCCAGCATTTT. V is TRBV27 and J is TRBJ1-5; possible D gene TRBD1, 5 bases. With 3 bases removed from V and 0 bases from J, the gap between germline ends came to 12 bases. Germline loops: CDR1 MNHEY, CDR2 SMNVEV (reference sequence). The CDR3 sequence is 16 residues long.

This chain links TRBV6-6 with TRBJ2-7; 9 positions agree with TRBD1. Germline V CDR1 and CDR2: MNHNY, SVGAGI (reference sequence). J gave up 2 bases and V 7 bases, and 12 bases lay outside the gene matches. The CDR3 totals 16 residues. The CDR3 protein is CASTARTGALPYEQYF. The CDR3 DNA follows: TGTGCCAGCACCGCCCGGACAGGGGCTCTTCCCTACGAGCAGTACTTC.

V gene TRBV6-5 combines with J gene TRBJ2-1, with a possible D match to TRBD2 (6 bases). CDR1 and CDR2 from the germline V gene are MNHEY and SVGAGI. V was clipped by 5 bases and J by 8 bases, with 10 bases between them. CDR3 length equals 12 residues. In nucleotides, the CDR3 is TGTGCCAGCAGTCCCGGGGGTGATGAGCAGTTCTTC. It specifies CASSPGGDEQFF.

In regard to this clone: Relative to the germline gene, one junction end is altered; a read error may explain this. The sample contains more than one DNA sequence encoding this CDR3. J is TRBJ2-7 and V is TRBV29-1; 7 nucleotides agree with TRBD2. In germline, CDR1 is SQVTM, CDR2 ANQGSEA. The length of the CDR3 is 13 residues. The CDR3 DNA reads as TGCAGTGTTGGGCGCGGGAGCTCCTACGAGCAGTACTTC. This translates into CSVGRGSSYEQYF.

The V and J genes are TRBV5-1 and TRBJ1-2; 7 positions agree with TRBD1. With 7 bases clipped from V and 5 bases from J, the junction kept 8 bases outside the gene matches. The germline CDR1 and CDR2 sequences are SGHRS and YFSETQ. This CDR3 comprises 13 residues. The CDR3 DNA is TGCGCCAGCGGGACAGCCCCTCTATATGGCTACACCTTC. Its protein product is CASGTAPLYGYTF.

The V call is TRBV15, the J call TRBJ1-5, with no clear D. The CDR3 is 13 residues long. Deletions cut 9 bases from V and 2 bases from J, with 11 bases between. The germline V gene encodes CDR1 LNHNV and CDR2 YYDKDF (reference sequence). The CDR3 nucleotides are TGTGCCACTATGGCAGCAGGCAATCAGCCCCAGCATTTT. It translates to CATMAAGNQPQHF.

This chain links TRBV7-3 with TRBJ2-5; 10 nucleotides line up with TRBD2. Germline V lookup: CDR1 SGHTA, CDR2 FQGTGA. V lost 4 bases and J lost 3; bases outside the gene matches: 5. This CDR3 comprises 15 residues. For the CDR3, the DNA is TGTGCCAGCAGCTCAGGACTAGCGGACAAAGAGACCCAGTACTTC. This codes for CASSSGLADKETQYF.

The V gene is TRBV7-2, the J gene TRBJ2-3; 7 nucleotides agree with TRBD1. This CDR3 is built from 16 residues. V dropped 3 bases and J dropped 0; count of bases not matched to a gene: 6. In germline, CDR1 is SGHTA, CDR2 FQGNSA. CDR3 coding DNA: TGTGCCAGCAGCTTCTCCGGGACAGTTAGCACAGATACGCAGTATTTT. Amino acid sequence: CASSFSGTVSTDTQYF.

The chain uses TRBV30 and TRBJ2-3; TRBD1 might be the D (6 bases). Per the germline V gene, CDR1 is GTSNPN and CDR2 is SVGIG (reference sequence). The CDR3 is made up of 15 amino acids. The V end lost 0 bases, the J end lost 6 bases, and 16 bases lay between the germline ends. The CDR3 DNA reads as TGTGCCTGGAGTGTACTCCCAGGGGCAGGTGATACGCAGTATTTT. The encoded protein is CAWSVLPGAGDTQYF.

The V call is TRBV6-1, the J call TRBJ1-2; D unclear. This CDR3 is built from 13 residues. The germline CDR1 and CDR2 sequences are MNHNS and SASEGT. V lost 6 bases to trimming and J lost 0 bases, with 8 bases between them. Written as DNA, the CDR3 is TGTGCCAGCAGCGAACGAGCTAACTATGGCTACACCTTC. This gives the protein CASSERANYGYTF.

The CDR3 DNA sequence: TGCGCCAGCAGTCAATGGGATGAGCAGTTCTTC. It translates to CASSQWDEQFF. The V gene is TRBV23-1, the J gene TRBJ2-1; D gene unclear. TRBV23-1 is known as an ORF, though its function is uncertain. This CDR3 comprises 11 residues. The V end was cut by 1 base, the J end by 8 bases, with 3 bases between.

This CDR3 is CASSRGLAGGSTDTQYF. The CDR3 DNA reads as TGTGCCAGCAGCCGTGGACTAGCGGGAGGAAGCACAGATACGCAGTATTTT. The chain links TRBV11-2 to TRBJ2-3, with TRBD2 matching over 14 bases. The CDR3 length is 17 residues. Germline CDR1 reads SGHAT; CDR2 reads FQNNGV. V shed 5 bases, J shed 0 bases, and the junction held 4 bases outside the gene matches. The full variable domain, in which reference TRBV11-2 and TRBJ2-3 provide the parts outside the CDR3, is EAGVAQSPRYKIIEKRQSVAFWCNPISGHATLYWYQQILGQGPKLLIQFQNNGVVDDSQLPKDRFSAERLKGVDSTLKIQPAKLEDSAVYLCASSRGLAGGSTDTQYFGPGTRLTVL.

The chain's CDR3 is CASSLTYSGNTIYF. Here the CDR3 DNA reads TGTGCCAGCAGCCTGACCTACTCTGGAAACACCATATATTTT. The chain combines TRBV27 with TRBJ1-3; no definite D call. Trimming shortened V by 6 bases and J by 0 bases, and 9 bases separated the two germline ends. The germline CDR1 and CDR2 sequences are MNHEY and SMNVEV (reference sequence). CDR3 length equals 14 residues.

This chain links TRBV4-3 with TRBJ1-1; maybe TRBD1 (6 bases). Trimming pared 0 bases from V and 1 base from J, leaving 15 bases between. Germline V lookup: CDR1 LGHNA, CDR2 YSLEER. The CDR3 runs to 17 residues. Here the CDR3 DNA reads TGCGCCAGCAGCCAAGATTTAAGGGGCAGGGGGAACACTGAAGCTTTCTTT. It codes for CASSQDLRGRGNTEAFF.

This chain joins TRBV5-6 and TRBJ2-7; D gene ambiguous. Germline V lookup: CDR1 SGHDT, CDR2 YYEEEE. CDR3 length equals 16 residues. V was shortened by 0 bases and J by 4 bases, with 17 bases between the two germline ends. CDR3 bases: TGTGCCAGCAGCTTGGTGGTAGCCAGGTCTCCATACGAGCAGTACTTC. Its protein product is CASSLVVARSPYEQYF. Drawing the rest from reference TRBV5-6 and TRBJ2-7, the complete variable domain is DAGVTQSPTHLIKTRGQQVTLRCSPKSGHDTVSWYQQALGQGPQFIFQYYEEEERQRGNFPDRFSGHQFPNYSSELNVNALLLGDSALYLCASSLVVARSPYEQYFGPGTRLTVT.

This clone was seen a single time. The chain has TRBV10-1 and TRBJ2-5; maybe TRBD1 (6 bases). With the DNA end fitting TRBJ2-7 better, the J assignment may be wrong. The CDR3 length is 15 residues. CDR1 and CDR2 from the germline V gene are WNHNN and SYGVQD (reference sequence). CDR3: CASSATQGNRHEQYF. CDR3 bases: TGCGCCAGCAGTGCGACACAGGGCAATCGCCACGAGCAGTACTTC.

CDR3 in DNA: TGTGCCAGCAGTTTTCGCCACGAGCAGTACTTC. Translation: CASSFRHEQYF. V usage is TRBV27 and J usage is TRBJ2-7; no clear D gene. Deletions cut 3 bases from V and 5 bases from J, with 5 bases between. There are 11 residues in the CDR3. CDR1 MNHEY and CDR2 SMNVEV come from the germline V gene (reference sequence).

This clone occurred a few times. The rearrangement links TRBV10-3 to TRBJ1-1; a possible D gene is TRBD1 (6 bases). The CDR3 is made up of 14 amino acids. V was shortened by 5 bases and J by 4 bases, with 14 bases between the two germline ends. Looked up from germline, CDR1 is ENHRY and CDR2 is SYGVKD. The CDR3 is CAISRTTGFTEAFF. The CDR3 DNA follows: TGTGCCATCAGTAGGACGACAGGTTTCACTGAAGCTTTCTTT.

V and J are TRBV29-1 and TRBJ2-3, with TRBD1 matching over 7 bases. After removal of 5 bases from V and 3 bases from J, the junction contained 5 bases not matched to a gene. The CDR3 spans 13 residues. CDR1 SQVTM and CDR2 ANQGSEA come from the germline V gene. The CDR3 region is CSVLQGMTDTQYF. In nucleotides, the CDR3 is TGCAGCGTTTTACAGGGGATGACAGATACGCAGTATTTT.

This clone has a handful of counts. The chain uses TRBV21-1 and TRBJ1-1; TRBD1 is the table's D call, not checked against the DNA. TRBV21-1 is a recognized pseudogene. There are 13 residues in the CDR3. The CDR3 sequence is CASSKTGDTEAFF. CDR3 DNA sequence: TGTGCCAGCAGCAAGACAGGGGACACTGAAGCTTTCTTT.